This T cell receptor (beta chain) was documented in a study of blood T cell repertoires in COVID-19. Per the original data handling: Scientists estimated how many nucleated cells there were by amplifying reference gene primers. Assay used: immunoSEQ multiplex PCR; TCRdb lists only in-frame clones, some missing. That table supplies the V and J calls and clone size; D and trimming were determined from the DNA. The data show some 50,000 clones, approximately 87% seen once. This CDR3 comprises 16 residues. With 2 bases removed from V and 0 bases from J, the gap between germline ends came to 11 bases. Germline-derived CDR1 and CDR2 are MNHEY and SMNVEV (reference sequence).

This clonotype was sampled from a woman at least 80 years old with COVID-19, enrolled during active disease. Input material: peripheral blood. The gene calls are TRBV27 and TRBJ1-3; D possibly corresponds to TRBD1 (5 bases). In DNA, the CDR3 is TGTGCCAGCAGTTTAGGTCCAGGGCTCTCTGGAAACACCATATATTTT. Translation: CASSLGPGLSGNTIYF.